The 13 T cell receptor beta chains presented below share a single source sample, sequenced in a study of cytomegalovirus exposure and HLA in healthy donors. 60 Vbeta and 13 Jbeta primers were used in PCR. Clones were read by immunoSEQ multiplex PCR, and TCRdb kept only the in-frame ones, dropping some. Here the sample spans 150,000 to 250,000 clones, over 75% being singletons. The source material was PBMCs. These receptors were taken from a woman aged 45-60 years in good health and CMV-seronegative.

This clone was seen a single time. The J gene is TRBJ2-1, the V gene TRBV27; D call uncertain. Germline V CDR1 and CDR2: MNHEY, SMNVEV (reference sequence). V was trimmed by 3 bases and J by 7 bases, leaving 10 bases between them. This CDR3 has 13 residues. The CDR3: CASSFSGPNEQFF. The CDR3 DNA sequence: TGTGCCAGCAGTTTCTCGGGTCCTAATGAGCAGTTCTTC.

This clone turned up a few times. V is TRBV6-1 and J is TRBJ2-5, with 10 nucleotides matching TRBD2. The J call may be in error: the DNA end matches TRBJ2-7 better. This CDR3 is built from 19 residues. Germline V gene lookup returns CDR1 MNHNS and CDR2 SASEGT. The CDR3 DNA follows: TGTGCCAGCAGTGGCGGAGGTAGCGGGAGGTTAAGCTCCTCCTACGAGCAGTACTTC. It codes for CASSGGGSGRLSSSYEQYF.

This chain connects TRBV7-8 to TRBJ2-7; 11 nucleotides align to TRBD2. The V and J ends lost 6 bases and 4 bases, in that order; junction bases with no gene match: 11. Germline-derived CDR1 and CDR2 are SGHVS and FQNEAQ. This CDR3 has 16 amino acids. The CDR3 bases are TGTGCCAGCAGGCCGTCTCGTACTAGCGGGAGTTACGAGCAGTACTTC. Protein product: CASRPSRTSGSYEQYF.

The chain couples TRBV5-1 to TRBJ1-3, with 11 bases matching TRBD1. Per germline, CDR1 SGHRS and CDR2 YFSETQ. The CDR3 contains 19 residues. V shed 3 bases and J 0 bases; nucleotides not matched to a gene: 11. CDR3 nucleotide sequence: TGCGCCAGCAGCTGGACAGGACAGGGGGCCTTGAGCTCTGGAAACACCATATATTTT. This translates into CASSWTGQGALSSGNTIYF.

This clone was seen a single time. This chain uses TRBV18 with TRBJ2-5, with TRBD1 matching over 11 bases. The end of the DNA is better explained by TRBJ2-7, so the J call may be wrong. The CDR3 length is 15 residues. Germline-derived CDR1 and CDR2 are KGHSH and LQKENI. CDR3 protein: CASSPTGTGGYEQYF. As DNA, the CDR3 is TGTGCCAGCTCACCAACCGGGACAGGGGGCTACGAGCAGTACTTC.

The chain links TRBV6-4 to TRBJ1-1; TRBD1 might be the D (5 bases). Germline CDR1 MRHNA, CDR2 SNTAGT. The CDR3 runs 13 residues. The germline V and J ends were trimmed by 3 bases and 2 bases, with 7 bases remaining between them. CDR3 residues: CASSETGNTEAFF. DNA for the CDR3: TGTGCCAGCAGTGAAACAGGCAACACTGAAGCTTTCTTT.

This chain uses TRBV29-1 with TRBJ2-2, with TRBD2 identical over 11 bases. The length of the CDR3 is 16 residues. V lost 8 bases to trimming and J lost 3 bases; unmatched junction nucleotides: 11. CDR1 is SQVTM, CDR2 ANQGSEA, per germline. For the CDR3, the DNA is TGCAGCATTAGAAAGACTAGCGGGATGGACACCGGGGAGCTGTTTTTT. This gives the protein CSIRKTSGMDTGELFF.

This rearrangement joins TRBV5-4 to TRBJ2-7; 7 positions match TRBD1. This CDR3 has 14 residues. Germline CDR1 is SGHNT and CDR2 is YYREEE (reference sequence). Germline trimming cut 4 bases from V and 5 bases from J; bases unmatched to any gene: 9. CDR3 in DNA: TGTGCCAGCAGCAAGACAGGGCCACCACACGAGCAGTACTTC. This gives the protein CASSKTGPPHEQYF.

J is TRBJ2-3 and V is TRBV7-9, with a weak D call TRBD2 (5 bases). The V gene's germline CDR1 is SEHNR and CDR2 FQNEAQ (reference sequence). Trimming shortened V by 4 bases and J by 4 bases, and 21 bases separated the two germline ends. The CDR3 runs 17 residues. In DNA, the CDR3 is TGTGCCAGCAGCTCCCTTCAGAGGGCAACCTGGGCAGATACGCAGTATTTT. This sequence encodes CASSSLQRATWADTQYF.

V usage is TRBV4-3 and J usage is TRBJ2-3; tentative D call: TRBD2 (6 bases). Germline V gives CDR1 LGHNA, CDR2 YSLEER. The germline V and J ends were trimmed by 2 bases and 6 bases, with 18 bases remaining between them. The CDR3 sequence is 16 residues long. The CDR3 nucleotides read TGCGCCAGCAGCCAATCCCGATCCGGGAGCGGGGATACGCAGTATTTT. Residues: CASSQSRSGSGDTQYF.

V usage is TRBV2 and J usage is TRBJ2-7; D is uncertain. Trimming left V 0 bases short and J 3 bases short, with 6 bases between. This CDR3 spans 13 amino acids. The germline gives CDR1 SNHLY, CDR2 FYNNEI. The DNA of the CDR3 is TGTGCCAGCAGTGAAGCCGGGTTCTACGAGCAGTACTTC. This sequence encodes CASSEAGFYEQYF.

The chain combines TRBV28 with TRBJ1-1; TRBD1 matches at 9 bases. Germline CDR1 is MDHEN and CDR2 is SYDVKM. The ends lost 5 bases at V and 8 bases at J; junction bases unmatched: 6. The length of the CDR3 is 13 residues. The CDR3 protein is CASSRTGVREAFF. In nucleotides, the CDR3 is TGTGCCAGCAGTCGGACAGGGGTGAGGGAAGCTTTCTTT.

The rearrangement uses TRBV28 and TRBJ2-3; possible D gene TRBD1, 6 bases. The CDR3 is made up of 15 amino acids. Looked up from germline, CDR1 is MDHEN and CDR2 is SYDVKM. Trimming stripped 5 bases from V and 1 base from J, with 13 bases between. DNA of the CDR3: TGTGCCAGCAGTGGACCCCACAGGGGCACAGATACGCAGTATTTT. This translates into CASSGPHRGTDTQYF.